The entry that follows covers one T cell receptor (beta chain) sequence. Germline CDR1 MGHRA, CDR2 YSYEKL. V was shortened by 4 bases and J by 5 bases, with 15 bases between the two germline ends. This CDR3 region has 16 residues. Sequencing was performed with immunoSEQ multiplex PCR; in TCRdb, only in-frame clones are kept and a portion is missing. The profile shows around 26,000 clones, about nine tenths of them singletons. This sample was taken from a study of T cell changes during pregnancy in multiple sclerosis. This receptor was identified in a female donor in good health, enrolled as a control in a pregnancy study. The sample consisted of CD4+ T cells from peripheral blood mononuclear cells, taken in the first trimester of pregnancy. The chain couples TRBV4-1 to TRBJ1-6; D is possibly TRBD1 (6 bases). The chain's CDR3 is CASSPPGTTNNSPLHF. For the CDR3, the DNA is TGCGCCAGCAGCCCTCCCGGGACAACCAATAATTCACCCCTCCACTTT.